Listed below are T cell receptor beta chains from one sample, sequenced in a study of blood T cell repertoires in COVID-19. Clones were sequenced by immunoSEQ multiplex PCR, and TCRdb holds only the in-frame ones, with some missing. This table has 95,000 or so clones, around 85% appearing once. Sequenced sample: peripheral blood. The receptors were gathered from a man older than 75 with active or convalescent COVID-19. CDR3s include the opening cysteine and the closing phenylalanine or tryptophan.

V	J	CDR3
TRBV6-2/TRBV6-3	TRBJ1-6	CASSYSSGPPLHF
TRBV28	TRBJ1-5	CASSPYREPVQPQHF
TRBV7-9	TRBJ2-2	CASSSPGQGRTGELFF
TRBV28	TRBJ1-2	CASSLRDSYGYTF
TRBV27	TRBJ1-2	CASSSLDRDRYYGYTF
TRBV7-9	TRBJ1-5	CASSYSSGGNQPQHF
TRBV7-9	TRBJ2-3	CASSRSLSISTDTQYF
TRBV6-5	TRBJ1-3	CASKSGQGIGNTIYF
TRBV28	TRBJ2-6	CASSWAGDSGANVLTF
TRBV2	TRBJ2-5	CASQFVSSGQETQYF
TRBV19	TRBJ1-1	CASAGERNTEAFF
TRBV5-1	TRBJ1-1	CASRTQGEAFF
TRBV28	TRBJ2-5	CASSIQGISQETQYF
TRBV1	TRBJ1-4	CTSRHGTDHPDEKLFF
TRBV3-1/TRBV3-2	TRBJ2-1	CASSQGLLVRGLRWFF
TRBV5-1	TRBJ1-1	CASSSRTGGTEAFF
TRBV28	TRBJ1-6	CASRLWSANSPLHF
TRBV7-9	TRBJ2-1	CASSLSSGQYNEQFF
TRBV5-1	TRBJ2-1	CASSLAQGQGVEQFF
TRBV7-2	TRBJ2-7	CASSGGTSGEQYF
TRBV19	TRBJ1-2	CASSIQPGGMYGYTF
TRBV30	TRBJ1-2	CASSGASVPSYGYTF
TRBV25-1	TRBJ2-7	CASSDNLGLGEQYF
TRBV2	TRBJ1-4	CASRGGVDLEKLFF
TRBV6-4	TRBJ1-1	CASSTGQGNTEAFF
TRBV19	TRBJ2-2	CASSIGGRSAGELFF
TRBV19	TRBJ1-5	CASSIHKISSNQPQHF
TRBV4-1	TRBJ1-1	CASRSGTGFAFF
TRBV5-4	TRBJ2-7	CASSFKLGTGGMGEQYF
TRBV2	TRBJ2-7	CASSYGKGDRHYEQYF
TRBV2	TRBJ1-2	CASSEVAGYTF
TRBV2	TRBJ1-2	CASSEEARGFYGYTF
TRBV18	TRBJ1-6	CASSPQTARSSYNSPLHF
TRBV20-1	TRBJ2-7	CSASASGDYYEQYF
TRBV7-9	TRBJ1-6	CASSFGDRENSPLHF
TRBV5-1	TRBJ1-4	CASSSEDRVNEKLFF
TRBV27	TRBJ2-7	CASSWTGAEQYF
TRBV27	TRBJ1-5	CASRPRTGGIGNQPQHF
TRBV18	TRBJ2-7	CASSPPPARDYEQYF
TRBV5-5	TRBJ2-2	CASSLDLNTGELFF
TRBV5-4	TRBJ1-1	CASSLDKYTEAFF
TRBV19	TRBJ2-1	CASTGAEISSYNEQFF
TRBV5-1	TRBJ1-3	CASSPGPMGSGNTIYF
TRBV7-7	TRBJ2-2	CASSRDRGTTGELFF
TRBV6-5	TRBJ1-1	CASRASGVPNTEAFF
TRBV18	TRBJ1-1	CASSLLRGGGPEMNTEAFF
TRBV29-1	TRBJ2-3	CSVIGTGVTDTQYF
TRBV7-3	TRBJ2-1	CASSLTGGTYNEQFF
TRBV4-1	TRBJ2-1	CASSRRASGVDNEQFF
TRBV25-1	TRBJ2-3	CASSEYQGEDTQYF
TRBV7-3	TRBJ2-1	CASSRGLPYNEQFF
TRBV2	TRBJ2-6	CASSEDRSGGPSGANVLTF
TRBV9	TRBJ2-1	CASSPGGSGELEQFF
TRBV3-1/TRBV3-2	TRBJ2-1	CASSRPAGGNNEQFF
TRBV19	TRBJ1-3	CASMGHRSGNTIYF